A single sample is the source of the 4 T cell receptor beta chains below, sequenced in a study of blood T cells in healthy people across ages. Primed by a sample-barcoded 5' primer and a J-beta primer mix, a second PCR proceeded for about 6 to 12 cycles. TCRdb re-analysed the 5' RACE reads in MiXCR, keeping a single row per CDR3 protein. The sample has 850,000 or so distinct CDR3 sequences, about 30% seen once; the top ten hold 15% to 20%. Sequencing was carried out using blood. The receptors shown here come from an elderly woman in good health.

About this clonotype itself: A much larger clone lies a single base off, so this may be a read error. Written as DNA, the CDR3 is TGTGCCGGCAGCCAAGGGGGAGGGGTCAGACAAGAGACCCAGTACTTC. Translation gives CAGSQGGGVRQETQYF. This sequence joins TRBV3-1 and TRBJ2-5, with D perhaps matching TRBD2 (7 bases). The CDR3 contains 16 residues. CDR1 is LGHDT, CDR2 YNNKEL, per germline (reference sequence).

Many counts were recorded for this clonotype. This sequence joins TRBV5-1 and TRBJ2-5; D call uncertain. The V and J ends lost 4 bases and 2 bases respectively, with 12 bases between them. Germline V gene data show CDR1 as SGHRS and CDR2 as YFSETQ. The CDR3 consists of 14 residues. The CDR3 reads CASSPLGIQETQYF. In nucleotides, the CDR3 is TGCGCCAGCAGCCCGCTAGGGATACAAGAGACCCAGTACTTC.

This clonotype was detected ten times or more. This chain uses TRBV5-1 with TRBJ1-2; D not resolved. V shed 6 bases and J shed 8 bases, with 20 bases lying between them. In germline, CDR1 is SGHRS, CDR2 YFSETQ. The CDR3 runs to 14 residues. The CDR3 nucleotides read TGCGCCAGCACCCCCCGGCAAGGGCAGCCAGGCTACACCTTC. Translation: CASTPRQGQPGYTF.

The genes are TRBV5-1 and TRBJ1-4; D unclear. Germline assignment: CDR1 SGHRS and CDR2 YFSETQ. The CDR3 is made up of 16 amino acids. V shed 0 bases and J shed 0 bases, with 9 bases lying between them. Here the CDR3 reads CASSLAGSSTNEKLFF. The CDR3 DNA reads TGCGCCAGCAGCTTGGCCGGAAGCTCAACTAATGAAAAACTGTTTTTT.